This TCR beta chain was sequenced in a study of blood T cells in healthy people across ages. Primed by a sample-barcoded 5' primer and a J-beta primer mix, a second PCR proceeded for roughly 6 to 12 cycles. TCRdb ran MiXCR on the 5' RACE reads and lists one entry per CDR3 protein. The profile shows roughly 1.5 million distinct CDR3 sequences, about 42% of them singletons. Germline V lookup: CDR1 MNHNS, CDR2 SASEGT. CDR3 length: 12 amino acids. Losses at the gene ends were 2 bases for V and 9 bases for J; bases not matched to a gene: 4. The clonotype comes from a young woman in good health. This chain joins TRBV6-1 and TRBJ2-7; 7 nucleotides match TRBD2. The sample taken for sequencing was blood. The DNA for the CDR3 is TGTGCCAGCAGTGAATCGGGGAGGGGGCAGTACTTC. Its translation: CASSESGRGQYF.